This entry lists 19 T cell receptor beta chains sequenced from one sample in a study of graft-versus-host responses after intestinal transplantation (dated by TCRdb to about 2021). Reading the label with the study, this specimen's time point is: cells obtained before transplantation from donor or recipient. The library was produced with the immunoSEQ multiplex PCR assay. TCRdb retrieved this table from immuneACCESS and kept in-frame rearrangements only. Not all clones are present; in checked studies, unresolved V genes account for under half, and no reason is known for the remainder. The sample table records about 78,000 clones; over 75% of these occur just once. Approximately 8% of the sample belongs to the ten largest clones. These receptors lack a known antigen. The source was unstimulated CD8+ T cells sorted from spleen or lymph node cells, collected before transplant. These receptors were taken from a human donor who was the organ donor for an intestinal transplant.

The CDR3 sequence: CASSFSQGAYEQYF. Written as DNA, the CDR3 is TGTGCCAGCAGTTTCTCACAGGGGGCTTACGAGCAGTACTTC. The chain employs TRBV27 and TRBJ2-7; 9 positions match TRBD1. Per germline, CDR1 MNHEY and CDR2 SMNVEV (reference sequence). This CDR3 region has 14 residues. V was clipped by 3 bases and J by 4 bases; unmatched bases: 4.

This chain uses TRBV4-1 with TRBJ1-1; TRBD1 is a possible D gene (5 bases). This CDR3 is 16 amino acids long. The V gene's germline CDR1 is MGHRA and CDR2 YSYEKL. With 5 bases removed from V and 0 bases from J, the gap between germline ends came to 16 bases. CDR3 in amino acids: CASSLRGREMNTEAFF. The CDR3 DNA is TGCGCCAGCAGCTTGAGGGGAAGGGAGATGAACACTGAAGCTTTCTTT.

The chain employs TRBV13 and TRBJ2-1; TRBD1 matches at 11 bases. CDR1 is PRHDT, CDR2 FYEKMQ, per germline (reference sequence). This CDR3 comprises 15 residues. The J segment lost 7 bases and the V segment lost 5 bases, leaving 7 bases of the junction unmatched. CDR3 loop: CASSPGGQGGNEQFF. The CDR3 DNA reads TGTGCCAGCAGCCCCGGGGGACAGGGGGGGAATGAGCAGTTCTTC.

The rearrangement joins TRBV28 to TRBJ2-7, with D uncertain. The germline V and J ends were trimmed by 2 bases and 0 bases, with 11 bases remaining between them. Germline CDR1 MDHEN, CDR2 SYDVKM. The CDR3 length is 15 residues. The CDR3 loop is CASSLTPRSSYEQYF. The CDR3 DNA sequence: TGTGCCAGCAGTTTAACCCCACGGAGCTCCTACGAGCAGTACTTC.

The V and J genes are TRBV7-9 and TRBJ2-5, with TRBD1 as a possible D gene (5 bases). The CDR3 is made up of 14 amino acids. Trimming took off 5 bases at V and 3 bases at J, with 13 bases between the two ends. CDR1 SEHNR and CDR2 FQNEAQ come from the germline V gene (reference sequence). This CDR3 is CASSPSTDEETQYF. The CDR3 DNA reads TGTGCCAGCAGCCCCTCGACAGATGAAGAGACCCAGTACTTC.

V is TRBV27 and J is TRBJ1-1, with D hard to call. Looked up from germline, CDR1 is MNHEY and CDR2 is SMNVEV (reference sequence). CDR3 length equals 19 residues. With 0 bases removed from V and 4 bases from J, the gap between germline ends came to 24 bases. The CDR3 protein is CASSLSSPGVSAPGTEAFF. The CDR3 DNA is TGTGCCAGCAGTTTATCTTCCCCCGGGGTGTCGGCCCCTGGCACTGAAGCTTTCTTT.

This chain joins TRBV30 and TRBJ2-2, with D perhaps matching TRBD1 (5 bases). The CDR3 is 12 amino acids. V was pared by 4 bases and J by 4 bases, with 7 bases between. Germline lookup yields CDR1 GTSNPN and CDR2 SVGIG (reference sequence). The CDR3 DNA is TGTGCCTGGACCACAGGCACCGGGGAGCTGTTTTTT. This sequence encodes CAWTTGTGELFF.

The count of this clone is one. V gene TRBV27 combines with J gene TRBJ2-7; D is possibly TRBD1 (5 bases). CDR1 is MNHEY, CDR2 SMNVEV, per germline (reference sequence). This CDR3 has 15 amino acids. V lost 3 bases and J lost 6, with 18 bases in between. The CDR3 sequence is CASSFSSGAPLEQYF. CDR3 in DNA: TGTGCCAGCAGTTTTTCCTCTGGGGCTCCCCTCGAGCAGTACTTC.

The rearrangement links TRBV6-5 to TRBJ2-7, with D unresolved. The CDR3 loop spans 13 amino acids. V was cut by 2 bases and J by 1 base, with 6 bases left in between. Germline V CDR1 and CDR2: MNHEY, SVGAGI. CDR3 DNA sequence: TGTGCCAGCAGTTACGGCATGTCCTACGAGCAGTACTTC. Residues: CASSYGMSYEQYF.

The chain joins TRBV7-9 to TRBJ1-3; 7 nucleotides match TRBD1. V shed 8 bases and J 0 bases; nucleotides not matched to a gene: 16. The CDR3 contains 18 residues. Germline CDR1 reads SEHNR; CDR2 reads FQNEAQ (reference sequence). The chain's CDR3 is CASEDRVHPFLSGNTIYF. The CDR3 DNA sequence: TGTGCCAGCGAAGACAGGGTTCATCCATTTCTCTCTGGAAACACCATATATTTT.

The rearrangement joins TRBV27 to TRBJ2-7; D is perhaps TRBD1 (5 bases). Trimming pared 3 bases from V and 4 bases from J, leaving 16 bases between. CDR3 length equals 15 residues. Germline V lookup: CDR1 MNHEY, CDR2 SMNVEV (reference sequence). CDR3: CASSLSPGLRYEQYF. The CDR3 bases are TGTGCCAGCAGTTTGAGTCCAGGGTTACGATACGAGCAGTACTTC.

The rearrangement links TRBV5-1 to TRBJ2-7; D assignment may be TRBD1 or TRBD2 (5 bases each). The germline V gene has CDR1 SGHRS and CDR2 YFSETQ. The CDR3 is 13 residues long. V was cut by 2 bases and J by 4 bases, with 10 bases left in between. The DNA for the CDR3 is TGCGCCAGCAGCTTTGGGACCACATACGAGCAGTACTTC. Residues: CASSFGTTYEQYF.

V is TRBV5-1 and J is TRBJ1-2, with a tentative D call TRBD1 (5 bases). Trimming removed 0 bases at V and 1 base at J, with 16 bases between. CDR1 SGHRS and CDR2 YFSETQ come from the germline V gene. The CDR3 is 17 residues long. The CDR3 here is CASSLVVVAGINYGYTF. DNA of the CDR3: TGCGCCAGCAGCTTGGTGGTGGTGGCAGGGATTAACTATGGCTACACCTTC. The full variable domain, its missing parts supplied by reference TRBV5-1 and TRBJ1-2, is KAGVTQTPRYLIKTRGQQVTLSCSPISGHRSVSWYQQTPGQGLQFLFEYFSETQRNKGNFPGRFSGRQFSNSRSEMNVSTLELGDSALYLCASSLVVVAGINYGYTFGSGTRLTVV.

The chain has TRBV7-8 and TRBJ2-1; 9 nucleotides match TRBD2. Looked up from germline, CDR1 is SGHVS and CDR2 is FQNEAQ. J was trimmed by 0 bases and V by 0 bases; bases with no gene match: 6. The length of the CDR3 is 18 residues. CDR3 in amino acids: CASSLAENSGGSYNEQFF. The CDR3 DNA reads TGTGCCAGCAGCTTAGCGGAGAATAGCGGGGGCTCCTACAATGAGCAGTTCTTC.

Here the CDR3 reads CASSLLQYRDSSNEKLFF. DNA of the CDR3: TGCGCCAGCAGCCTATTACAATACCGGGACAGCTCTAATGAAAAACTGTTTTTT. The J gene is TRBJ1-4, the V gene TRBV4-1, with 7 bases aligning to TRBD1. Germline V CDR1 and CDR2: MGHRA, YSYEKL. Trimming cost V 4 bases and J 3 bases; bases outside gene matches: 14. This CDR3 is built from 18 residues.

This chain joins TRBV27 and TRBJ1-1; 7 positions match TRBD1. The germline CDR1 and CDR2 sequences are MNHEY and SMNVEV (reference sequence). V shed 8 bases and J 0 bases; nucleotides not matched to a gene: 9. The CDR3 consists of 15 residues. CDR3 in DNA: TGTGCCAGCTATAGTGCCAGGGGGATGAACACTGAAGCTTTCTTT. Translation gives CASYSARGMNTEAFF.

The V gene is TRBV7-9, the J gene TRBJ2-7, with a possible D match to TRBD2 (5 bases). Germline values: CDR1 SEHNR, CDR2 FQNEAQ (reference sequence). V was trimmed by 5 bases and J by 2 bases, leaving 13 bases between them. This CDR3 is 14 amino acids long. CDR3 amino acids: CASSRRGSPYEQYF. The CDR3 region has the DNA TGTGCCAGCAGCCGCAGAGGGAGCCCCTACGAGCAGTACTTC.

This clone was seen a single time. The chain uses TRBV23-1 and TRBJ2-3; 7 bases fit TRBD1. TRBV23-1 is noted as an ORF with a role that remains uncertain. V lost 9 bases to trimming and J lost 0 bases; unmatched junction nucleotides: 15. This CDR3 region has 17 residues. The CDR3 here is CARNKQGSSTSTDTQYF. CDR3 DNA: TGCGCCAGAAATAAACAGGGGTCTTCGACTAGCACAGATACGCAGTATTTT.

This clone has more than one count but fewer than ten. This sequence joins TRBV18 and TRBJ1-3; TRBD1 might be the D (5 bases). The germline V gene has CDR1 KGHSH and CDR2 LQKENI. This CDR3 comprises 17 residues. V was clipped by 6 bases and J by 4 bases, with 22 bases between them. The DNA for the CDR3 is TGTGCCAGCTCCCCCAAAGGGGCGGGAATAGCGGGAAACACCATATATTTT. This sequence encodes CASSPKGAGIAGNTIYF.